This T cell receptor beta chain was recovered during a study of glioma-infiltrating T cells after dendritic cell vaccination. Libraries were prepared by immunoSEQ multiplex PCR; TCRdb keeps only in-frame clonotypes and omits some of them. The sample consists of 50,000 to 65,000 clones, 70% to 90% of them appearing once. Time point defined: after dendritic cell vaccination, including at tumor progression/relapse. Only patients with spare fresh-frozen tumor and over two years of follow-up were included. PBMC sampling occurred before vaccination, two weeks after the third dose, and at progression. The J segment lost 2 bases and the V segment lost 3 bases, leaving 4 bases of the junction unmatched. The CDR3 spans 17 residues. Germline CDR1 reads SGDLS; CDR2 reads YYNGEE.

J is TRBJ2-5 and V is TRBV9; 16 bases fit TRBD2. The source is a human donor with glioblastoma. Sequencing was performed on blood, taken after dendritic cell vaccination. CDR3 loop: CASSEGTSGGGQETQYF. The CDR3 DNA is TGTGCCAGCAGCGAAGGGACTAGCGGGGGGGGACAAGAGACCCAGTACTTC.